This T cell receptor beta chain was obtained from a study of technical replicates of blood from a few donors (dated by TCRdb to 2016 to 2017). Spanning cysteine to phenylalanine, the CDR3 consists of 14 amino acids. Solely the CDR3 DNA is kept, with 42 bases framed from the first base. The germline V gene gives CDR1 as SGHVS and CDR2 as FQNEAQ. Trimming removed 3 bases from V and 4 bases from J, leaving 13 bases between the germline ends. Libraries came from the immunoSEQ multiplex PCR assay. The table was pulled from immuneACCESS by TCRdb, which kept in-frame rearrangements only. Such tables lose some clones; where checked, under half of the loss comes from unresolved V genes, and the rest has no known cause. This sample lists about 12,000 clones; roughly 94% were detected once. In total, the top ten clones hold about 7.1% of the sample. About this clone itself: No cognate antigen has been identified for it. It has no much larger one-base neighbor in the sample; base qualities were not kept.

Recombination linked TRBV7-8 to TRBJ2-7; D gene: possibly TRBD1, on 6 matching bases. Sequenced: PBMCs. This sequence originates from a human donor in good health. The nucleotide sequence is TGTGCCAGCAGCTTGGCAGGGGACCCTTACGAGCAGTACTTC. Translated, this is CASSLAGDPYEQYF. Supplemented by the reference TRBV7-8 and TRBJ2-7 proteins around the CDR3, the complete variable domain is GAGVSQSPRYKVAKRGQDVALRCDPISGHVSLFWYQQALGQGPEFLTYFQNEAQLDKSGLPSDRFFAERPEGSVSTLKIQRTQQEDSAVYLCASSLAGDPYEQYFGPGTRLTVT.